The entry below gives a single T cell receptor beta chain sequence along with its context. Its cognate antigen is unknown. Most tumor samples had approximately 4.6 ug input DNA in two replicates. Using immunoSEQ multiplex PCR, the repertoire was profiled, and TCRdb retains in-frame clones only, with some absent. The profile covers about 23,000 clones, with under 45% appearing a single time and about two fifths taken by the ten largest. This entry is derived from a study of neoadjuvant anti-PD-1 for oral cavity cancer. Study as a whole: Patients mostly received three to four biweekly nivolumab doses at 3 mg/kg before surgery. Around day 43, patients without progression received a fourth nivolumab dose before surgery.

General study findings and limits: Larger post-treatment preexisting tumor clones tracked with greater tumor shrinkage.

Time point described: after neoadjuvant nivolumab, at surgical resection. In germline, CDR1 is SGHAT, CDR2 FQDESV (reference sequence). The CDR3 has 16 amino acids. With 1 base clipped from V and 4 bases from J, the junction kept 4 bases outside the gene matches. This clonotype was obtained from a person aged 35 to 85 with oral cavity squamous cell carcinoma. The chain recombines TRBV11-1 with TRBJ2-3; TRBD2 matches at 11 bases. Sequencing was performed on tumor tissue, taken after nivolumab (anti-PD-1) treatment. The CDR3 DNA sequence: TGTGCCAGCAGCTTAGGACTAGCGGGGTCGGCAGATACGCAGTATTTT. The encoded protein is CASSLGLAGSADTQYF.